This T cell receptor beta chain was sequenced in a study of identical twins. The junction had 10 bases not matched to a gene; V was cut back by 6 bases and J by 4 bases. CDR3 length: 17 residues. TCRdb reprocessed the 5' RACE reads with MiXCR, giving one entry per CDR3 protein. Of a few hundred thousand distinct CDR3 sequences in the sample, 9% to 10% were seen once. The data were also submitted as part of a second study, on yellow fever vaccine responses in identical twins.

V is TRBV12-3 or TRBV12-4 and J is TRBJ2-1, with TRBD2 identical over 12 bases. This receptor was taken from a woman under 30 in good health. Sequencing was carried out using PBMCs. The CDR3 nucleotides read TGTGCCAGCAGCCCCGGACTAGCGGGGATCTTGTACAATGAGCAGTTCTTC. It specifies CASSPGLAGILYNEQFF.